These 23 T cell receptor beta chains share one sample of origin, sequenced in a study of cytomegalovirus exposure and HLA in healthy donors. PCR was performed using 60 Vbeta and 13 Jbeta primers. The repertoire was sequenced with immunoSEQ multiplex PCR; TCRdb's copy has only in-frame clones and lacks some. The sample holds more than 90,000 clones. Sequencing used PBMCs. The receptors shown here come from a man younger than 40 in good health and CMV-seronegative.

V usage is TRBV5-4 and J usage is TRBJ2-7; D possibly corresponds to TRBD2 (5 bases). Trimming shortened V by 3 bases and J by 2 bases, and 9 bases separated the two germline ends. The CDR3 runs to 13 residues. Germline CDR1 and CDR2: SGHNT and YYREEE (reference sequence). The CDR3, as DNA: TGTGCCAGCAGCTACGGGATCCCCTACGAGCAGTACTTC. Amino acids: CASSYGIPYEQYF. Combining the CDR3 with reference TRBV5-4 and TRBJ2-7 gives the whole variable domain ETGVTQSPTHLIKTRGQQVTLRCSSQSGHNTVSWYQQALGQGPQFIFQYYREEENGRGNFPPRFSGLQFPNYSSELNVNALELDDSALYLCASSYGIPYEQYFGPGTRLTVT.

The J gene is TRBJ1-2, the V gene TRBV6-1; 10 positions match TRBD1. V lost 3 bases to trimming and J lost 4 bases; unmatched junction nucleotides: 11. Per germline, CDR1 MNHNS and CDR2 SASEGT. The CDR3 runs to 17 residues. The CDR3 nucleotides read TGTGCCAGCAGTGAGAAAAGGACAGGGGGACTCGGCTATGGCTACACCTTC. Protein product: CASSEKRTGGLGYGYTF.

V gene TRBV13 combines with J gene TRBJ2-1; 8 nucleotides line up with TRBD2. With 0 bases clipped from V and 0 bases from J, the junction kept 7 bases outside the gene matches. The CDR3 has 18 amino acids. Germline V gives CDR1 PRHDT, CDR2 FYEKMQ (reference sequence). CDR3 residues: CASSLGLAGMSSYNEQFF. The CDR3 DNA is TGTGCCAGCAGCTTAGGTCTAGCGGGCATGAGCTCCTACAATGAGCAGTTCTTC.

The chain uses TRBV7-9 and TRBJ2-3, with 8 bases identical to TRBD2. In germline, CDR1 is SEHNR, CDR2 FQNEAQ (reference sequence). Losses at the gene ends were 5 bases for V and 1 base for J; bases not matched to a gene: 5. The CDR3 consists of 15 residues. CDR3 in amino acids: CASSGRGGRTDTQYF. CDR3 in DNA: TGTGCCAGCAGCGGGCGCGGGGGGCGCACAGATACGCAGTATTTT.

In nucleotides, the CDR3 is TGTGCCAGCAGTCACCGGGACAGGGGGCTTCCTAACTATGGCTACACCTTC. It codes for CASSHRDRGLPNYGYTF. The rearrangement uses TRBV2 and TRBJ1-2; 12 bases agree with TRBD1. CDR3 size: 17 residues. CDR1 is SNHLY, CDR2 FYNNEI, per germline. The junction had 7 bases not matched to a gene; V was cut back by 5 bases and J by 0 bases. The whole variable domain, remainder taken from reference TRBV2 and TRBJ1-2, is EPEVTQTPSHQVTQMGQEVILRCVPISNHLYFYWYRQILGQKVEFLVSFYNNEISEKSEIFDDQFSVERPDGSNFTLKIRSTKLEDSAMYFCASSHRDRGLPNYGYTFGSGTRLTVV.

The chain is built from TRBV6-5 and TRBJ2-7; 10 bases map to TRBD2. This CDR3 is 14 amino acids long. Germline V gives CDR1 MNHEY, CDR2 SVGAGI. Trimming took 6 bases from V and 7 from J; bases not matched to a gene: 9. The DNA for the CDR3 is TGTGCCAGCAGCCGGACTAGCGGCCTAAGGGAGCAGTACTTC. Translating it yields CASSRTSGLREQYF.

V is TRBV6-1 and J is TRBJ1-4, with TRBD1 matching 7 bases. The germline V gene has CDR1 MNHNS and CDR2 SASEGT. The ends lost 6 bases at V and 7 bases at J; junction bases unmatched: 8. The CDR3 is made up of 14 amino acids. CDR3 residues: CASRERQGFEKLFF. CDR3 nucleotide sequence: TGTGCCAGCAGAGAGAGACAGGGTTTTGAAAAACTGTTTTTT.

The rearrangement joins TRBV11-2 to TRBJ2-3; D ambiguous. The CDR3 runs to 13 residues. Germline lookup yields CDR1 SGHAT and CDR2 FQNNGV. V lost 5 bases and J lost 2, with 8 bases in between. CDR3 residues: CASSPSVTDTQYF. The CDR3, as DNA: TGTGCCAGCAGCCCCTCTGTCACAGATACGCAGTATTTT.

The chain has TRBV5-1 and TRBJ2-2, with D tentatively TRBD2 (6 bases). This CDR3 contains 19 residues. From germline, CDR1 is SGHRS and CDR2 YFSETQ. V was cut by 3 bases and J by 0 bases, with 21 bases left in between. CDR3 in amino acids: CASSSIRTTGASNTGELFF. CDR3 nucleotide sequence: TGCGCCAGCAGCTCAATCCGGACTACAGGAGCCTCGAACACCGGGGAGCTGTTTTTT.

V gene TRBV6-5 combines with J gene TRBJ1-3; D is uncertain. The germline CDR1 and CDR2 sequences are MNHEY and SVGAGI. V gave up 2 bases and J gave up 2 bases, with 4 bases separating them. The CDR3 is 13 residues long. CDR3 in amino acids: CASSYEAGNTIYF. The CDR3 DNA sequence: TGTGCCAGCAGTTACGAGGCTGGAAACACCATATATTTT.

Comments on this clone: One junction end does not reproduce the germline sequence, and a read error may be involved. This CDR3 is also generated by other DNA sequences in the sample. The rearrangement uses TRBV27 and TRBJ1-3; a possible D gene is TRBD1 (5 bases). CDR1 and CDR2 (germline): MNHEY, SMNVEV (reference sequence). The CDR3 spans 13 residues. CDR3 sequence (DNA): TGTGCCAGCAGTTCCAGGGTTGGAAACACCATATACTTT. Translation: CASSSRVGNTIYF.

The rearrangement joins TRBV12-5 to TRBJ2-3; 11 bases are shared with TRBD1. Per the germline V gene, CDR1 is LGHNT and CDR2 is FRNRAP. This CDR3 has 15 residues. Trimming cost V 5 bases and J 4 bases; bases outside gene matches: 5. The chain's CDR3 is CASGRTGQGADTQYF. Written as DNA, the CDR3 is TGTGCTAGTGGTCGGACGGGACAGGGGGCAGATACGCAGTATTTT. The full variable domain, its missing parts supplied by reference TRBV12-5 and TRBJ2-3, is DARVTQTPRHKVTEMGQEVTMRCQPILGHNTVFWYRQTMMQGLELLAYFRNRAPLDDSGMPKDRFSAEMPDATLATLKIQPSEPRDSAVYFCASGRTGQGADTQYFGPGTRLTVL.

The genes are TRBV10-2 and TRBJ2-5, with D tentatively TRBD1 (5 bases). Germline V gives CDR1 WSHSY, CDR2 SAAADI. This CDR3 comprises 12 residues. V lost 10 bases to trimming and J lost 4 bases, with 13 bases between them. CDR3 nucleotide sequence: TGCGCCACTGGGCCAGGGCCAGAGACCCAGTACTTC. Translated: CATGPGPETQYF.

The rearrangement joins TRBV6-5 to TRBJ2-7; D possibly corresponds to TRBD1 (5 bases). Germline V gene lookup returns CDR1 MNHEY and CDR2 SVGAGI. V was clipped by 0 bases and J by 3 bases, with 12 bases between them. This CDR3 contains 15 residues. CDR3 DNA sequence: TGTGCCAGCAGTTACTCGAGGCCAGGGTACTACGAGCAGTACTTC. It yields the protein CASSYSRPGYYEQYF.

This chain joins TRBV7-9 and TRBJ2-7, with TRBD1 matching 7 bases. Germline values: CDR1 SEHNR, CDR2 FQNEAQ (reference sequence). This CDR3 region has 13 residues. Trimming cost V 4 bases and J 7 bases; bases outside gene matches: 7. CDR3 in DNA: TGTGCCAGCAGCTACACAGGGGCTGGAGAGCAGTACTTC. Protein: CASSYTGAGEQYF.

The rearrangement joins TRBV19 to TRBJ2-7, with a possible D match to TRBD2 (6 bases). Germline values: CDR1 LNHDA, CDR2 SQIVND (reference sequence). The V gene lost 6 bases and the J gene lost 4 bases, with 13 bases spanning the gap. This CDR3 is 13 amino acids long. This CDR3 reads CASSAQGGYEQYF. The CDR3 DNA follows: TGTGCCAGTAGCGCGCAAGGAGGGTACGAGCAGTACTTC. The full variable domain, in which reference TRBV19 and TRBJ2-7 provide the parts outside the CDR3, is DGGITQSPKYLFRKEGQNVTLSCEQNLNHDAMYWYRQDPGQGLRLIYYSQIVNDFQKGDIAEGYSVSREKKESFPLTVTSAQKNPTAFYLCASSAQGGYEQYFGPGTRLTVT.

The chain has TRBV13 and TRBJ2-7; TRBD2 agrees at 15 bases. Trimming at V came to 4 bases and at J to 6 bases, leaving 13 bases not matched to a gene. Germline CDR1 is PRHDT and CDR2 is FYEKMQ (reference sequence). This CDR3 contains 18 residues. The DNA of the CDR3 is TGTGCCAGCAGCTCCTACTGGACTAGCGGGGGGGCGGTACCCGAGCAGTACTTC. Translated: CASSSYWTSGGAVPEQYF.

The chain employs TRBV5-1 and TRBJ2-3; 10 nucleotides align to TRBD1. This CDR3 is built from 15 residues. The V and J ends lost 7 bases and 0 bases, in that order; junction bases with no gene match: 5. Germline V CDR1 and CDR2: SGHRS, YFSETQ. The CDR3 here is CASGGQGLSTDTQYF. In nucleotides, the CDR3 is TGCGCCAGCGGGGGACAGGGGCTAAGCACAGATACGCAGTATTTT. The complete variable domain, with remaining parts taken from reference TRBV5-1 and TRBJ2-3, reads KAGVTQTPRYLIKTRGQQVTLSCSPISGHRSVSWYQQTPGQGLQFLFEYFSETQRNKGNFPGRFSGRQFSNSRSEMNVSTLELGDSALYLCASGGQGLSTDTQYFGPGTRLTVL.

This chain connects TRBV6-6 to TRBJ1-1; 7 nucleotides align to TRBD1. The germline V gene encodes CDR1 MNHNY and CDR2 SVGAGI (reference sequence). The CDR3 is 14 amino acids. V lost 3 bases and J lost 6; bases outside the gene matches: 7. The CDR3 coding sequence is TGTGCCAGCAGTTATCAGGGGGATGGGGCTGAAGCTTTCTTT. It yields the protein CASSYQGDGAEAFF.

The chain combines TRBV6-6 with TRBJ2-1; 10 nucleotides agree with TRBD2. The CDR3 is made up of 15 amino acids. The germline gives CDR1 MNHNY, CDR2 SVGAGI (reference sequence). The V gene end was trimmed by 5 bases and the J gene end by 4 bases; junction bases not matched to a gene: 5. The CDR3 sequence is CASSIAGGSYNEQFF. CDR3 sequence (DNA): TGTGCCAGCAGTATAGCGGGGGGTTCTTACAATGAGCAGTTCTTC.

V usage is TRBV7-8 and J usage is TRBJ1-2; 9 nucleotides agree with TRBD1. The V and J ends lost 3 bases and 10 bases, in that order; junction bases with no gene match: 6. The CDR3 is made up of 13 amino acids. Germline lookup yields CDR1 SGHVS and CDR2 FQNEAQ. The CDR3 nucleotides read TGTGCCAGCAGCTTCACCCGGGACAGGGACTACACCTTC. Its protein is CASSFTRDRDYTF.

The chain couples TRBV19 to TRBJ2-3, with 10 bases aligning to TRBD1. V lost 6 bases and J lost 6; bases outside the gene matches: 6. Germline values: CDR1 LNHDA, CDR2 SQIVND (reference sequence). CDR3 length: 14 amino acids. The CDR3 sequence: CASSRQGAKDTQYF. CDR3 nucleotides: TGTGCCAGTAGCCGACAGGGGGCAAAGGATACGCAGTATTTT.

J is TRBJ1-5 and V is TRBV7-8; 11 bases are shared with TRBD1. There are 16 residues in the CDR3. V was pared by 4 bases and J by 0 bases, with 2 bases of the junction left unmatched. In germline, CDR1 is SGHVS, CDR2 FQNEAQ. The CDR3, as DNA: TGTGCCAGCAGCTGGACAGGGGGCCTTAGCAATCAGCCCCAGCATTTT. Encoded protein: CASSWTGGLSNQPQHF. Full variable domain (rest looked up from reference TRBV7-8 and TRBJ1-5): GAGVSQSPRYKVAKRGQDVALRCDPISGHVSLFWYQQALGQGPEFLTYFQNEAQLDKSGLPSDRFFAERPEGSVSTLKIQRTQQEDSAVYLCASSWTGGLSNQPQHFGDGTRLSIL.